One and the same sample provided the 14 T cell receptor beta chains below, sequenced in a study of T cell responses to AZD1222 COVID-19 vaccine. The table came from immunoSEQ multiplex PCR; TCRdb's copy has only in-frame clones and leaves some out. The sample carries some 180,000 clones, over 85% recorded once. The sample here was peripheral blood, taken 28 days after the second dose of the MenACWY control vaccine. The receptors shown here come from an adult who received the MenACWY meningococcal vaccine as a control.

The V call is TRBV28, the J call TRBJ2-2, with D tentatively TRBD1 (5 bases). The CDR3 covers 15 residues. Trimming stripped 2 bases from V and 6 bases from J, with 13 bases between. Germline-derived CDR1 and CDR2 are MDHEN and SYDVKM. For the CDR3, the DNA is TGTGCCAGCAGTTTAAGCAGGGATGAGGCCGGGGAGCTGTTTTTT. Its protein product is CASSLSRDEAGELFF.

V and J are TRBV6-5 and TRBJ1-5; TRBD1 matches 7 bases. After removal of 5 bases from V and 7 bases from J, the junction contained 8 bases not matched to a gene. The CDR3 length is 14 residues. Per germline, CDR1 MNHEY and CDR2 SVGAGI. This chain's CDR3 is CASSQGQFRQPQHF. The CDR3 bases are TGTGCCAGCAGTCAGGGACAGTTTAGGCAGCCCCAGCATTTT.

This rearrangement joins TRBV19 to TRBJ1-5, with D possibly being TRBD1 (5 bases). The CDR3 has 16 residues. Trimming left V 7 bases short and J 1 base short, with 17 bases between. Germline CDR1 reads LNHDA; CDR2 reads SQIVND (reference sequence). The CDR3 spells CASTGLGAASNQPQHF. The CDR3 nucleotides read TGTGCCAGTACGGGCCTCGGGGCGGCCAGCAATCAGCCCCAGCATTTT.

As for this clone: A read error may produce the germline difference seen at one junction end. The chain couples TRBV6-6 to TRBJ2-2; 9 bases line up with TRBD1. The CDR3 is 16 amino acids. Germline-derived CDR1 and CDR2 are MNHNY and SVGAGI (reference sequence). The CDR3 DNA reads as TGTGCCAGCAGTTACTCGACAGGGGGAAACAACGGGGAGCTGTTTTTT. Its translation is CASSYSTGGNNGELFF.

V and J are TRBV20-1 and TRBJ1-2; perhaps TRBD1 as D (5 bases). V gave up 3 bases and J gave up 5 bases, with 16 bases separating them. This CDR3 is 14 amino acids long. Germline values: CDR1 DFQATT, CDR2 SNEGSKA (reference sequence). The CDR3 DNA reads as TGCAGTGCTAGTGGTTGGGGGGACGTTTATGGCTACACCTTC. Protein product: CSASGWGDVYGYTF.

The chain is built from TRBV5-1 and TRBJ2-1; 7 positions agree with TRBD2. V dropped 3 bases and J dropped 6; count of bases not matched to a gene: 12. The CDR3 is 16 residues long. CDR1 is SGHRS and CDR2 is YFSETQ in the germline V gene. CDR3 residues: CASSWGAGRVGNEQFF. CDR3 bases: TGCGCCAGCAGCTGGGGAGCAGGGAGGGTAGGCAATGAGCAGTTCTTC.

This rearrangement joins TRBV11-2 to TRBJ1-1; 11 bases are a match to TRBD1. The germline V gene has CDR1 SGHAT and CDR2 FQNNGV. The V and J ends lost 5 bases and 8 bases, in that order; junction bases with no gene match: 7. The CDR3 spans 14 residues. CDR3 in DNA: TGTGCCAGCAGCCCCCGGGACAGGGGGACCGAAGCTTTCTTT. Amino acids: CASSPRDRGTEAFF. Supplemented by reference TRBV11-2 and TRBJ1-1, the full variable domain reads EAGVAQSPRYKIIEKRQSVAFWCNPISGHATLYWYQQILGQGPKLLIQFQNNGVVDDSQLPKDRFSAERLKGVDSTLKIQPAKLEDSAVYLCASSPRDRGTEAFFGQGTRLTVV.

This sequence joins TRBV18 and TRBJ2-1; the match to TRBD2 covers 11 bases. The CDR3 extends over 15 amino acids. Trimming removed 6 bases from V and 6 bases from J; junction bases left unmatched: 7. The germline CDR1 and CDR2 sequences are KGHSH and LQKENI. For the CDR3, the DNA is TGTGCCAGCTCGCCCACTAGCGGGGGATCCAATGAGCAGTTCTTC. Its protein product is CASSPTSGGSNEQFF.

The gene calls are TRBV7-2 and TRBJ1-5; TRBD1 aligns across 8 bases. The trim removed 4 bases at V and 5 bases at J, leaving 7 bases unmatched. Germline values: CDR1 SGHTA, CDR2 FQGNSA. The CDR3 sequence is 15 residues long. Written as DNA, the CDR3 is TGTGCCAGCAGCTGGCGGACAGGGAGGGATCAGCCCCAGCATTTT. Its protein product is CASSWRTGRDQPQHF.

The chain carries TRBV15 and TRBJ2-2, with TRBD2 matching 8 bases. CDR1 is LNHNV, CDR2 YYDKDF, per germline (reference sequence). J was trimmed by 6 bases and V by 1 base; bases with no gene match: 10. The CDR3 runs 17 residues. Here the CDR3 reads CATSRGSGGPRSGELFF. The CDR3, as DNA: TGTGCCACCAGCAGAGGTTCGGGGGGGCCCCGCTCCGGGGAGCTGTTTTTT.

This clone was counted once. The CDR3 DNA reads as TGTGCCAGTAGCCCCTTGGGGGTCAACTCCTACAATGAGCAGTTCTTC. This sequence encodes CASSPLGVNSYNEQFF. The V gene is TRBV19, the J gene TRBJ2-1; perhaps D is TRBD1 or TRBD2 (5 bases each). The length of the CDR3 is 16 residues. Trimming took 6 bases from V and 0 from J, leaving 15 bases between them. Germline assignment: CDR1 LNHDA and CDR2 SQIVND (reference sequence).

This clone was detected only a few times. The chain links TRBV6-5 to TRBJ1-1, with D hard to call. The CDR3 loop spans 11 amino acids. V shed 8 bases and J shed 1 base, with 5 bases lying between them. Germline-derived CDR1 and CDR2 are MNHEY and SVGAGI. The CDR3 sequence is CASYQNTEAFF. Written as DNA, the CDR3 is TGTGCCAGCTACCAGAACACTGAAGCTTTCTTT.

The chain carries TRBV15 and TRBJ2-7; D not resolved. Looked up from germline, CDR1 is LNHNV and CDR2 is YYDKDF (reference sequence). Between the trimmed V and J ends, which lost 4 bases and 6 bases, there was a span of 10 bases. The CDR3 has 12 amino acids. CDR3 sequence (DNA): TGTGCCACCAGCATTAAACGAACCGAGCAGTACTTC. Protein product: CATSIKRTEQYF.

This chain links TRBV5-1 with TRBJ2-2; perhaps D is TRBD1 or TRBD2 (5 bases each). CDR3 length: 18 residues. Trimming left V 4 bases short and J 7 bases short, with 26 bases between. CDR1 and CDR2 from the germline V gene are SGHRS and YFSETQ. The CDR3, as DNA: TGCGCCAGCAGCGGCGTGGGGACCAGAGCCTTTCCCGGCGGGGAGCTGTTTTTT. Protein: CASSGVGTRAFPGGELFF.